Below, 26 T cell receptor beta chains from the same sample are listed, as sequenced in a study of metastatic and nonmetastatic thyroid tumors. TCRdb called clones again from the PCR reads with MiXCR. The profile covers approximately 82,000 clones, with under 15% appearing a single time and about 10% taken by the ten largest. Thyroid surgery took place with no prior treatment in any patient. The sample taken for sequencing was tumor tissue. The receptors come from a female donor with papillary thyroid cancer or a benign thyroid nodule (not recorded which). Some clones in this sample may be carry-over from other donors' samples.

This clone was counted ten times or more. The V and J genes are TRBV27 and TRBJ1-5; D uncertain. This CDR3 is 13 amino acids long. The germline V gene encodes CDR1 MNHEY and CDR2 SMNVEV (reference sequence). V was shortened by 7 bases and J by 3 bases, with 10 bases between the two germline ends. CDR3 region: CASKDGINQPQHF. CDR3 coding DNA: TGTGCCAGCAAGGACGGAATCAATCAGCCCCAGCATTTT.

This clone appeared many times. The genes are TRBV20-1 and TRBJ2-7, with 9 bases identical to TRBD2. Germline V CDR1 and CDR2: DFQATT, SNEGSKA (reference sequence). The CDR3 is made up of 16 amino acids. Unmatched junction bases numbered 10, after V lost 0 bases and J lost 4 bases. The CDR3 loop reads CSARDLYALAGYEQYF. Written as DNA, the CDR3 is TGCAGTGCTAGAGATCTCTACGCACTAGCGGGTTACGAGCAGTACTTC.

The sample holds many counts of this clone. The gene calls are TRBV4-1 and TRBJ2-2; the match to TRBD2 covers 8 bases. Trimming took 1 base from V and 7 from J; bases not matched to a gene: 11. The V gene's germline CDR1 is MGHRA and CDR2 YSYEKL. This CDR3 comprises 17 residues. The CDR3 DNA follows: TGCGCCAGCAGCCAAGTTCTGGGAGCGGGAGTTTACGGGGAGCTGTTTTTT. It is translated as CASSQVLGAGVYGELFF.

At least ten counts were recorded for this clone. This same CDR3 is encoded by further DNA sequences in the sample. The chain has TRBV20-1 and TRBJ2-5; the D gene is possibly TRBD2 (6 bases). The CDR3 extends over 14 amino acids. The V gene's germline CDR1 is DFQATT and CDR2 SNEGSKA (reference sequence). The V and J ends lost 4 bases and 5 bases respectively, with 17 bases between them. The CDR3 sequence is CSANWLGGRETQYF. As DNA, the CDR3 is TGCAGTGCTAACTGGTTAGGAGGGAGGGAGACCCAGTACTTC.

Only a few counts were recorded for this clone. The same CDR3 is also encoded by other DNA sequences in this sample. The chain recombines TRBV4-2 with TRBJ2-1; 7 bases are a match to TRBD2. The CDR3 length is 15 residues. With V trimmed by 4 bases and J by 9 bases, 12 bases remained unmatched. The germline gives CDR1 LGHNA, CDR2 YNFKEQ. In DNA form, the CDR3 reads TGTGCCAGCAGCCCCTACGGCGGGAGCGTCGGTGAGCAGTTCTTC. Its translation: CASSPYGGSVGEQFF.

At least ten counts were recorded for this clone. This chain joins TRBV7-8 and TRBJ2-1; TRBD2 matches at 16 bases. Losses at the gene ends were 3 bases for V and 10 bases for J; bases not matched to a gene: 3. This CDR3 region has 15 residues. Germline lookup yields CDR1 SGHVS and CDR2 FQNEAQ. The CDR3, as DNA: TGTGCCAGCAGCTTGGGACTAGCGGGAGGGGGGGAGCAGTTCTTC. Protein product: CASSLGLAGGGEQFF.

The table lists this clone with many counts. The chain links TRBV12-3 or TRBV12-4 to TRBJ2-3; 8 bases are shared with TRBD1. V gave up 7 bases and J gave up 4 bases; unmatched junction bases: 10. This CDR3 region has 15 residues. The CDR3 nucleotides read TGTGCCAGCATCCGTGACAGGGGACGGGCAGATACGCAGTATTTT. The encoded protein is CASIRDRGRADTQYF.

This clone was seen at least ten times. This chain joins TRBV9 and TRBJ2-5, with 8 bases identical to TRBD2. Germline V gives CDR1 SGDLS, CDR2 YYNGEE. V shed 4 bases, J shed 3 bases, and the junction held 17 bases outside the gene matches. This CDR3 has 18 amino acids. Here the CDR3 DNA reads TGTGCCAGCAGCCCCCGGGGGGCTAGCGGGCGGCTTGAAGAGACCCAGTACTTC. It yields the protein CASSPRGASGRLEETQYF.

As for this clone: A read error may explain this, as a much larger clone is one base away. The chain links TRBV5-4 to TRBJ2-7; 7 nucleotides align to TRBD1. CDR3 length equals 15 residues. Per the germline V gene, CDR1 is SGHNT and CDR2 is YYREEE (reference sequence). The junction had 10 bases not matched to a gene; V was cut back by 5 bases and J by 2 bases. The CDR3 loop is CASSTPGQSAYEQYF. The DNA of the CDR3 is TGTGCCAGCAGTACGCCGGGACAGAGTGCCTACGAGCAGTACTTC.

This clone was observed at least ten times. V gene TRBV7-9 combines with J gene TRBJ1-2; TRBD1 matches at 8 bases. CDR3 length: 15 amino acids. CDR1 is SEHNR and CDR2 is FQNEAQ in the germline V gene (reference sequence). The trim removed 2 bases at V and 5 bases at J, leaving 7 bases unmatched. The CDR3 nucleotides read TGTGCCAGCAGCTTACGGACAGGGCCTCTTTATGGCTACACCTTC. It codes for CASSLRTGPLYGYTF.

Concerning this clone: The junction does not match germline at one end; this may be a read error. The chain recombines TRBV14 with TRBJ2-5; D is perhaps TRBD1 (6 bases). The CDR3 runs 15 residues. Germline V gene sequence: CDR1 SGHDN, CDR2 FVKESK. This chain's CDR3 is CASSQDQGWSETKYF. The CDR3 region has the DNA TGTGCCAGCAGCCAAGACCAGGGGTGGTCAGAGACCAAGTACTTC.

This clone occurred many times. The rearrangement joins TRBV20-1 to TRBJ2-6, with 7 bases that match TRBD2. Per the germline V gene, CDR1 is DFQATT and CDR2 is SNEGSKA (reference sequence). With V trimmed by 0 bases and J by 4 bases, 21 bases remained unmatched. The CDR3 sequence is 21 residues long. CDR3 sequence (DNA): TGCAGTGCTAGAGATCTAGGCTACGGGGGGTCCCATAGGGGAGGGGCCAACGTCCTGACTTTC. Protein sequence: CSARDLGYGGSHRGGANVLTF.

This clone was seen only once. In DNA, the CDR3 is TGTGCCAGCAGTCCCTCGGGGACAGGGGAGAATGAAGCTTTCTTT. It yields the protein CASSPSGTGENEAFF. The chain combines TRBV9 with TRBJ1-1, with TRBD1 matching over 10 bases. Germline V gene lookup returns CDR1 SGDLS and CDR2 YYNGEE. V shed 5 bases and J 7 bases; nucleotides not matched to a gene: 11. This CDR3 spans 15 amino acids.

As for this clone: A much larger clone sits a single nucleotide away, making a read error possible. The chain joins TRBV19 to TRBJ2-1, with 7 bases lining up with TRBD2. Per the germline V gene, CDR1 is LNHDA and CDR2 is SQIVND (reference sequence). V shed 4 bases, J shed 3 bases, and the junction held 6 bases outside the gene matches. The CDR3 covers 15 residues. CDR3 sequence: CASSTGGSNYNEQFF. CDR3 coding DNA: TGTGCCAGTAGTACTGGCGGGAGTAACTACAATGAGCAGTTCTTC. Complete variable domain (other parts from reference TRBV19 and TRBJ2-1): DGGITQSPKYLFRKEGQNVTLSCEQNLNHDAMYWYRQDPGQGLRLIYYSQIVNDFQKGDIAEGYSVSREKKESFPLTVTSAQKNPTAFYLCASSTGGSNYNEQFFGPGTRLTVL.

This chain joins TRBV27 and TRBJ1-2; D remains unclear. Germline loops: CDR1 MNHEY, CDR2 SMNVEV (reference sequence). The CDR3 extends over 15 amino acids. Between the trimmed V and J ends, which lost 5 bases and 4 bases, there was a span of 17 bases. The CDR3 reads CASSPIGVLPYGYTF. In DNA, the CDR3 is TGTGCCAGCAGTCCGATCGGGGTTTTACCCTATGGCTACACCTTC.

This clone was recorded at least ten times. CDR3 sequence: CASSQIGNYGYTF. The CDR3 nucleotides are TGTGCCAGCAGCCAAATAGGCAACTATGGCTACACCTTC. The chain has TRBV16 and TRBJ1-2; no clear D. The V gene lost 2 bases and the J gene lost 2 bases, with 6 bases spanning the gap. The CDR3 covers 13 residues. Germline V gives CDR1 KGHSY, CDR2 FQNENV.

For this clone: This may arise from a read error, as a much more abundant clone is one base away. Other DNA sequences in the same sample also yield this CDR3. This chain connects TRBV9 to TRBJ1-1, with D possibly being TRBD1 (5 bases). The CDR3 totals 13 residues. CDR1 is SGDLS and CDR2 is YYNGEE in the germline V gene. The CDR3, as DNA: TGTACCAGCAGCGTGGGGCTGAACACTGAAGCTTTCTTT. Its protein is CTSSVGLNTEAFF. Using reference TRBV9 and TRBJ1-1 for the parts outside the CDR3, the full variable domain is DSGVTQTPKHLITATGQRVTLRCSPRSGDLSVYWYQQSLDQGLQFLIQYYNGEERAKGNILERFSAQQFPDLHSELNLSSLELGDSALYFCTSSVGLNTEAFFGQGTRLTVV.

This clone appeared many times. The chain combines TRBV6-1 with TRBJ2-1; a weak D match, TRBD1 (6 bases). Germline CDR1 reads MNHNS; CDR2 reads SASEGT. The length of the CDR3 is 16 residues. Between the trimmed V and J ends, which lost 6 bases and 4 bases, there was a span of 19 bases. Here the CDR3 DNA reads TGTGCCAGCAGACAGAGGACAGTGGCCACGTACAATGAGCAGTTCTTC. Its protein is CASRQRTVATYNEQFF.

This clone was seen a handful of times. The gene calls are TRBV6-1 and TRBJ1-2, with D possibly TRBD1 on 6 matching bases. Germline V gene data show CDR1 as MNHNS and CDR2 as SASEGT. CDR3 length: 15 residues. With 5 bases removed from V and 7 bases from J, the gap between germline ends came to 20 bases. CDR3 DNA: TGTGCCAGCAGTATCCGACTGACTCAGGGGATTGGCTACACCTTC. Translating it yields CASSIRLTQGIGYTF.

This clone was detected ten times or more. The chain links TRBV20-1 to TRBJ2-7; D may be TRBD2 (6 bases). The CDR3 is 15 residues long. V was cut by 6 bases and J by 1 base, with 19 bases left in between. Germline V gene lookup returns CDR1 DFQATT and CDR2 SNEGSKA (reference sequence). Written as DNA, the CDR3 is TGCAGTGCCCTAGAGAGGAGGGGTCCATCCTACGAGCAGTACTTC. Protein sequence: CSALERRGPSYEQYF.

This clone was detected many times. This sequence joins TRBV12-3 or TRBV12-4 and TRBJ1-2; TRBD1 aligns across 8 bases. This CDR3 is 14 amino acids long. Trimming removed 7 bases from V and 8 bases from J; junction bases left unmatched: 12. CDR3 in DNA: TGTGCCAGCACCCCCCAGGGGGCGGGCGTCGGCTACACCTTC. It encodes CASTPQGAGVGYTF.

This clone showed up many times. Here the CDR3 DNA reads TGTGCCAGCAGGAGACAGGGCAGCTATGGCTACACCTTC. Protein product: CASRRQGSYGYTF. This rearrangement joins TRBV6-1 to TRBJ1-2; 7 bases align to TRBD1. Germline values: CDR1 MNHNS, CDR2 SASEGT. Trimming cost V 6 bases and J 4 bases; bases outside gene matches: 5. The CDR3 has 13 residues.

Remarks on this clone: Possible read error: a much larger clone is one base away. At the DNA level, this CDR3 is encoded by other sequences in the same sample as well. The chain uses TRBV6-1 and TRBJ1-5; perhaps TRBD1 as D (5 bases). Germline-derived CDR1 and CDR2 are MNHNS and SASEGT. The CDR3 covers 14 residues. The germline V and J ends were trimmed by 11 bases and 3 bases, with 17 bases remaining between them. The chain's CDR3 is CARGAASHNQPQHF. The CDR3 DNA reads TGTGCCCGCGGGGCAGCCAGCCACAATCAGCCCCAGCATTTT.

This clone was detected many times. The V call is TRBV5-1, the J call TRBJ1-6; tentatively, D is TRBD1 (6 bases). Germline assignment: CDR1 SGHRS and CDR2 YFSETQ. V dropped 4 bases and J dropped 7 bases, with 12 bases sitting between them. The CDR3 totals 14 residues. In DNA, the CDR3 is TGCGCCAGCAGCCCAGGGGCATCGAATTCACCCCTCCACTTT. Its protein is CASSPGASNSPLHF.

This clone was detected ten times or more. This chain joins TRBV5-1 and TRBJ1-1; 8 bases map to TRBD1. The germline CDR1 and CDR2 sequences are SGHRS and YFSETQ. The CDR3 has 18 residues. V lost 0 bases, J lost 3 bases, and 13 bases stayed unmatched. This CDR3 is CASSLVATGDPRDTEAFF. DNA of the CDR3: TGCGCCAGCAGCTTGGTAGCGACAGGGGATCCTCGGGACACTGAAGCTTTCTTT.

This clone was seen at least ten times. The gene calls are TRBV28 and TRBJ2-2, with D possibly TRBD2 on 6 matching bases. The germline gives CDR1 MDHEN, CDR2 SYDVKM. With 3 bases removed from V and 1 base from J, the gap between germline ends came to 9 bases. CDR3 length equals 15 residues. The CDR3 coding sequence is TGTGCCAGCAGTTTCGCGGGACGGAACACCGGGGAGCTGTTTTTT. It specifies CASSFAGRNTGELFF.